This T cell receptor beta chain was retrieved from a study of post-analysis software for immune sequencing data (dated by TCRdb to between 2014 and 2017). About the full investigation: Disease courses on record covered relapsing-remitting, secondary progressive and progressive-relapsing multiple sclerosis, though some patients had no subtype annotation. The patient repertoires were set against around ten previously published healthy control repertoires from donors whose ages ranged from roughly 6 to 27 years. A subset of samples was prepared in parallel using single-end sample barcoding, then pooled and co-amplified after Illumina adapter ligation. General study outcomes and caveats: When samples were clustered directly using the F measure, samples prepared in the same batch co-clustered strongly, which prompted a batch-effect correction. Compared with controls, multiple sclerosis patients had significantly lower normalized Chao1 diversity, a finding suggesting substantial peripheral T-cell clonal expansion. The multiple sclerosis patient group was slightly younger than the control group.

This clonotype was seen a few times. There is no known antigen for this receptor. Within one base of it there is no much larger clone, and no base qualities were kept. To demonstrate the VDJtools post-analysis software, TCR beta repertoires were profiled from the peripheral blood of about 13 young patients with multiple sclerosis. The patients with multiple sclerosis were children and adolescents between about 6 and 15 years of age. Library preparation used PCR. Data came from an Illumina HiSeq 2500. Unique molecular identifiers were incorporated into TCR beta cDNA libraries to reduce PCR and sequencing biases. Roughly 500,000 cDNA molecules were obtained for every 1 to 10 million input T cells, so each molecule roughly corresponded to one T cell. The patient libraries were prepared and sequenced using the same protocol as the earlier healthy control dataset. Within a given batch, samples were prepared together, multiplexed and sequenced on the same HiSeq lane. The original pipeline was this. Raw barcoded reads were processed with MIGEC, discarding single-read molecular identifier groups before consensus assembly and CDR3 extraction. VDJtools was used for post-analysis of the clonotype tables, with diversity normalized by down-sampling every dataset to the smallest sample size. To correct batch-related cross-sample contamination, repertoire overlap clustering matched CDR3 amino acid sequences but not nucleotide sequences. The public reads were reprocessed in TCRdb via fastp at Q25 and MiXCR, keeping in-frame beta chains. All rows with the same CDR3 protein become a single entry with the most common DNA and genes. What appears here as the V and J calls and clone size reflects TCRdb's work, not the paper's. The sample table contains 380,000 or so distinct CDR3 sequences; only one count was recorded for around 33% of them. The ten largest account for 10% to 15% of the sample.

The clonotype was recovered from a girl under 18 with multiple sclerosis. Sequences were obtained from blood.

The nucleotides are TGTGCCATCAGTGGGGGGTCTAGCGGGGGTTACAATGAGCAGTTCTTC. It is translated as CAISGGSSGGYNEQFF. Recombination linked TRBV10-3 to TRBJ2-1; TRBD2 lines up with 10 middle nucleotides. From its cysteine to its phenylalanine, the CDR3 spans 16 amino acids. The DNA shown is the 48-base CDR3, in frame from base 1. The germline V gene sets CDR1 to ENHRY and CDR2 to SYGVKD. The V end gives up 4 bases and the J end 4 bases, leaving 7 bases in the junction not matched to a gene.